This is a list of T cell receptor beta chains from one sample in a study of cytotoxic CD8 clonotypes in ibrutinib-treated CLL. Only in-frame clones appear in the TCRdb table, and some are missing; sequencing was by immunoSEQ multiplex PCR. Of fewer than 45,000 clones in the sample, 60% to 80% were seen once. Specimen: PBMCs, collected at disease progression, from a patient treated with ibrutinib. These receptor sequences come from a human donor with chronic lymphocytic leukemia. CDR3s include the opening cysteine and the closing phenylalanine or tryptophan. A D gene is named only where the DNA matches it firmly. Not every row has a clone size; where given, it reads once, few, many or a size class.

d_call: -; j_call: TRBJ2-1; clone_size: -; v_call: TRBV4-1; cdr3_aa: CASSQVDPRDEQFF; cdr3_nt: TGCGCCAGCAGCCAAGTGGACCCCCGCGATGAGCAGTTCTTC
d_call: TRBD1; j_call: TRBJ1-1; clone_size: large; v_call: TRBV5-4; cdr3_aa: CASSPGTASDEAFF; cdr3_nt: TGTGCCAGCAGCCCCGGGACAGCGTCTGATGAAGCTTTCTTT
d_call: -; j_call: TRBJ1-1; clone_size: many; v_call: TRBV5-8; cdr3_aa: CASSLDLSGRFSTAFF; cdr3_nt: TGTGCCAGCAGCTTGGACTTATCGGGCCGGTTCAGCACTGCTTTCTTT
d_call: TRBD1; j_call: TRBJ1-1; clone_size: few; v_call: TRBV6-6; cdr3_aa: CASSLQGANPEAFF; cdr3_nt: TGTGCCAGCAGTTTACAGGGGGCTAACCCTGAAGCTTTCTTT
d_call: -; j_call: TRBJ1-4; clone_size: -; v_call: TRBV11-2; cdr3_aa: CASSFGQGEKLFF; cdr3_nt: TGTGCCAGCAGCTTTGGGCAGGGTGAAAAACTGTTTTTT
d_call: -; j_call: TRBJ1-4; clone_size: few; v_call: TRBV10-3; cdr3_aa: CAISEERQENEKLFF; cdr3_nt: TGTGCCATCAGTGAGGAACGGCAGGAAAATGAAAAACTGTTTTTT
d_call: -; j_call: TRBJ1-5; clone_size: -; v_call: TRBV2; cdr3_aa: CASTGGRNQPQHF; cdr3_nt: TGTGCCAGCACGGGGGGAAGGAATCAGCCCCAGCATTTT
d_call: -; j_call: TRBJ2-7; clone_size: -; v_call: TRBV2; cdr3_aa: CASSEAAARYEQYF; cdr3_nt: TGTGCCAGCAGTGAGGCGGCGGCTCGCTACGAGCAGTACTTC
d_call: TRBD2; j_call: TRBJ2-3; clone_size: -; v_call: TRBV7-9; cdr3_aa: CASSPSLMRGGTDTQYF; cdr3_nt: TGTGCCAGCAGCCCATCCCTTATGCGGGGGGGCACAGATACGCAGTATTTT
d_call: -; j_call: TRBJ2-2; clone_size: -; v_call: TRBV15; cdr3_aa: CATSWDTGELFF; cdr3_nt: TGTGCCACCAGCTGGGACACCGGGGAGCTGTTTTTT
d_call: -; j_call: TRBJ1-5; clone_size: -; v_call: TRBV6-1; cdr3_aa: CASTLGPTSPQHF; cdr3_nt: TGTGCCAGCACCTTAGGACCGACTTCGCCCCAGCATTTT
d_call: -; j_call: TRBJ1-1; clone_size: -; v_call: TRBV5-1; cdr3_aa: CASSLGLNTEAFF; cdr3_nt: TGCGCCAGCAGCTTAGGGCTAAACACTGAAGCTTTCTTT
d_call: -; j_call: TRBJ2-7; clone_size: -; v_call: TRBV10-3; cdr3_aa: CAISESKGTPEQYF; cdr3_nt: TGTGCCATCAGTGAGTCGAAAGGGACACCCGAGCAGTACTTC
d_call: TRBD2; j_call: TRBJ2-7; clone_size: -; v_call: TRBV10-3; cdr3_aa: CAIEERGLSYEQYF; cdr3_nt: TGTGCCATCGAAGAGCGGGGTTTATCCTACGAGCAGTACTTC
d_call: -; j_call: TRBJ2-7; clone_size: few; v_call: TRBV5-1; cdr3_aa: CASSSTQGRQYF; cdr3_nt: TGCGCCAGCAGCTCCACACAAGGACGGCAGTACTTC
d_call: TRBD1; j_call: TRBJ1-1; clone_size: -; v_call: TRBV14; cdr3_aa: CASSPPGQGINTEAFF; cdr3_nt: TGTGCCAGCAGCCCCCCTGGACAGGGCATTAACACTGAAGCTTTCTTT
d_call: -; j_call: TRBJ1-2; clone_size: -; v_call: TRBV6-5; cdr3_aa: CASNLAASLSYGYTF; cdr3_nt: TGTGCCAGCAATTTGGCAGCATCCCTCTCCTATGGCTACACCTTC
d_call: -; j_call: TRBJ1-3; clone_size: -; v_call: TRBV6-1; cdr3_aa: CASSARTRDTIYF; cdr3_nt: TGTGCCAGCAGTGCCCGGACCAGGGACACCATATATTTT
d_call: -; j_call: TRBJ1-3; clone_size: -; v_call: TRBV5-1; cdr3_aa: CASSLAPYGNTIYF; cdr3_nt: TGCGCCAGCAGCTTGGCCCCTTATGGAAACACCATATATTTT
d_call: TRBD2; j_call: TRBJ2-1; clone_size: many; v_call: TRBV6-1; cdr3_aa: CASSERGLDSFF; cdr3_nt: TGTGCCAGCAGTGAACGAGGACTAGATTCGTTCTTC
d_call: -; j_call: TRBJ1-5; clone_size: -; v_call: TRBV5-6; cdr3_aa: CASSRLGGNQPQHF; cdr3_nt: TGTGCCAGCAGCCGCCTCGGCGGCAATCAGCCCCAGCATTTT
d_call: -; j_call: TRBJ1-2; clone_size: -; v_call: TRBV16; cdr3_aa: CASSQSREGWSGYTF; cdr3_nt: TGTGCCAGCAGCCAATCTCGGGAAGGTTGGTCTGGCTACACCTTC
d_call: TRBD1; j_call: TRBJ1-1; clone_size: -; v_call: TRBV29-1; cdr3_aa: CSVYGTGIGTEAFF; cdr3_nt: TGCAGCGTCTACGGGACAGGGATTGGCACTGAAGCTTTCTTT
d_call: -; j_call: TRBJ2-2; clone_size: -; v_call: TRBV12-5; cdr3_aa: CASGLDQWSPANTGELFF; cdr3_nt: TGTGCTAGTGGTTTGGACCAATGGTCCCCAGCAAACACCGGGGAGCTGTTTTTT
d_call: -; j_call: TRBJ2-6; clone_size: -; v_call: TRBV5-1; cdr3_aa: CASSVAGGANVLTF; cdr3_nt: TGCGCCAGCAGCGTTGCAGGTGGGGCCAACGTCCTGACTTTC
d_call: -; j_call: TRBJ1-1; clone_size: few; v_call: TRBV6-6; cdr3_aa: CACESGLYSNTEAFF; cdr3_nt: TGTGCCTGTGAGTCCGGACTATATTCGAACACTGAAGCTTTCTTT
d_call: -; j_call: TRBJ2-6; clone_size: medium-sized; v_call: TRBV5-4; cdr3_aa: CASSLERAGANVLTF; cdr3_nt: TGTGCCAGCAGCTTGGAGCGGGCTGGGGCCAACGTCCTGACTTTC
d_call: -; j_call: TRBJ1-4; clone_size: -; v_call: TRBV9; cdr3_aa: CASSGGTDGGDEKLFF; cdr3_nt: TGTGCCAGCAGCGGAGGAACTGATGGGGGAGATGAAAAACTGTTTTTT
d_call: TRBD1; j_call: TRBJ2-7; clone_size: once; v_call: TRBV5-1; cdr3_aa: CASSPDHRGHEQYF; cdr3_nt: TGCGCCAGCAGCCCCGATCACAGGGGGCACGAGCAGTACTTC
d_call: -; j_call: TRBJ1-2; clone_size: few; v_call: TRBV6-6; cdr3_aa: CASRRTVSEARGYTF; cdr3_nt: TGTGCCAGCAGACGGACAGTGAGTGAGGCGAGGGGCTACACCTTC
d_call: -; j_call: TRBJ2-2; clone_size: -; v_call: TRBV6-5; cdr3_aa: CASSFQDTGELFF; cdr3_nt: TGTGCCAGCAGTTTCCAGGACACCGGGGAGCTGTTTTTT
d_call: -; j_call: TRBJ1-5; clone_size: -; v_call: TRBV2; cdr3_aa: CASSRAESPNQPQHF; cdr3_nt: TGTGCCAGCAGTCGGGCAGAATCCCCCAATCAGCCCCAGCATTTT
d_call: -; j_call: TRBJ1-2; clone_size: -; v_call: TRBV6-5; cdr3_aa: CASSYYAGGTNYGYTF; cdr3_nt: TGTGCCAGCAGTTACTATGCCGGGGGCACCAACTATGGCTACACCTTC
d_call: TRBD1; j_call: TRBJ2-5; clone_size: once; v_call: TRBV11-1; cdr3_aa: CASSLDRGSQETQYF; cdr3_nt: TGTGCCAGCAGCTTAGACAGGGGTAGCCAAGAGACCCAGTACTTC
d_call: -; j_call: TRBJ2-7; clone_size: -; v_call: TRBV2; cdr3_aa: CASTPEGSYEQYF; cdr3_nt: TGTGCCAGCACCCCGGAGGGTTCCTACGAGCAGTACTTC
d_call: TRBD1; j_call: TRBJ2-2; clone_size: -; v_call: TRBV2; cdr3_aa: CASAGQGSTTGELFF; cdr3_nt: TGTGCCAGCGCCGGACAGGGATCGACCACCGGGGAGCTGTTTTTT
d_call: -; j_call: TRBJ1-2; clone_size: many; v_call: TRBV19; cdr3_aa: CASSPLTGARSGYTF; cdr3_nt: TGTGCCAGTAGTCCCCTCACGGGGGCCAGATCTGGCTACACCTTC
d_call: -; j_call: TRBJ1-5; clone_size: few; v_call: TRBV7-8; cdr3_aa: CASSPGLQPQHF; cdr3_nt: TGTGCCAGCAGTCCAGGGCTACAGCCCCAGCATTTT
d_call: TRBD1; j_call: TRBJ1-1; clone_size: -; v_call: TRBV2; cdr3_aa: CASSGQGVVEAFF; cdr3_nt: TGTGCCAGCAGCGGACAGGGCGTGGTTGAAGCTTTCTTT
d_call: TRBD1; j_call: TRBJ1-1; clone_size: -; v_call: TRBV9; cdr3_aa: CAGTGKGPEAFF; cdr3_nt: TGTGCCGGGACAGGGAAAGGACCTGAAGCTTTCTTT
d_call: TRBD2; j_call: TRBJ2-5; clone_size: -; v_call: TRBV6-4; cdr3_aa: CASSGGTSGIQETQYF; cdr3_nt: TGTGCCAGCAGTGGCGGGACTAGCGGAATACAAGAGACCCAGTACTTC
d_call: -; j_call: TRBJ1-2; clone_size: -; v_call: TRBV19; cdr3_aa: CASSIGPGGSYGYTF; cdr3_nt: TGTGCCAGTAGTATAGGCCCCGGGGGTAGCTATGGCTACACCTTC
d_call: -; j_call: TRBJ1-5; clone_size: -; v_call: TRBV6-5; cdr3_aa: CASSLPGQPQHF; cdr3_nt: TGTGCCAGCAGCCTACCAGGTCAGCCCCAGCATTTT
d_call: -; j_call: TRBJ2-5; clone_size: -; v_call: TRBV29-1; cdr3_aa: CSVGVTQETQYF; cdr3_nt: TGCAGCGTTGGGGTCACGCAAGAGACCCAGTACTTC
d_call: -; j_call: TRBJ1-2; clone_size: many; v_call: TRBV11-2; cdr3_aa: CASSLSGRANYGYTF; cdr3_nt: TGTGCCAGCAGCTTATCCGGCAGAGCTAACTATGGCTACACCTTC
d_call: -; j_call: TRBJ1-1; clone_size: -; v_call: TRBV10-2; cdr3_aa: CASSDRVNTEAFF; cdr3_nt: TGCGCCAGCAGTGATCGGGTGAACACTGAAGCTTTCTTT
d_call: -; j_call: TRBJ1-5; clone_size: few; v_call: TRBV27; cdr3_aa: CASRSTWGGLSNQPQHF; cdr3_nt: TGTGCCAGCAGATCGACTTGGGGAGGTTTGAGCAATCAGCCCCAGCATTTT
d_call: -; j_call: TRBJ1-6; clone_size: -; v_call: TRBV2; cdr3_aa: CASRSDGGIYNSPLHF; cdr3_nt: TGTGCCAGCAGATCGGATGGGGGCATCTATAATTCACCCCTCCACTTT
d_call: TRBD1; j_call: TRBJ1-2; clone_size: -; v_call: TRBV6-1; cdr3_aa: CASSESQGVDGYTF; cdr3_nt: TGTGCCAGCAGTGAATCACAGGGGGTTGATGGCTACACCTTC
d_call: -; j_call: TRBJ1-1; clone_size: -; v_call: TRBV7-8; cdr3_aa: CASSLQGYTEAFF; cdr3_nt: TGTGCCAGCAGCTTACAGGGGTACACTGAAGCTTTCTTT
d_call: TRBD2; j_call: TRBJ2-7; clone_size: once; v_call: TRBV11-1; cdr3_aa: CASEAGSGGRYEIHEQYF; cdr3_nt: TGTGCCAGCGAAGCCGGCAGCGGGGGGCGTTATGAAATCCACGAGCAGTACTTC
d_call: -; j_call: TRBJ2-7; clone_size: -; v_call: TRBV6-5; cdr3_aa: CASSYAYGTYEQYF; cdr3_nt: TGTGCCAGCAGTTACGCGTACGGAACCTACGAGCAGTACTTC
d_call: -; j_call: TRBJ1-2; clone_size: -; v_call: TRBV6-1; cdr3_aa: CASSEYGGYTF; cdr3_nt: TGTGCCAGCAGTGAATATGGTGGCTACACCTTC
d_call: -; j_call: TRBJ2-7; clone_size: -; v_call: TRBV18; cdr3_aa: CASSPGVPASTYEQYF; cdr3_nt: TGTGCCAGCTCACCCGGGGTCCCCGCCAGTACCTACGAGCAGTACTTC